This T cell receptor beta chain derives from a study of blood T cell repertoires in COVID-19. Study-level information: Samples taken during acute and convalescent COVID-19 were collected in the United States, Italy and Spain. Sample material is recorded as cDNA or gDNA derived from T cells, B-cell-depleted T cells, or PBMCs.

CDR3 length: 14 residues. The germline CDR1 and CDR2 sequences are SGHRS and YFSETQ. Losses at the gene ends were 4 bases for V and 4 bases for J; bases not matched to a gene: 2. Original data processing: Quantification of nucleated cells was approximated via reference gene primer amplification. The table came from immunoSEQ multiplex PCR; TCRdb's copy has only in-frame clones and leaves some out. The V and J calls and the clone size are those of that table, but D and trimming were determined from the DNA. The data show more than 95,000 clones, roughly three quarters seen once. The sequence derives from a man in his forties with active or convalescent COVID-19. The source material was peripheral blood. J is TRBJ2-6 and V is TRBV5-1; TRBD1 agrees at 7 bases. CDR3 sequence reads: CASSTGDGANVLTF. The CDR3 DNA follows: TGCGCCAGCAGCACAGGGGACGGGGCCAACGTCCTGACTTTC.